Shown below are 21 T cell receptor beta chains from a single sample sequenced in a study of shared clonotypes between healthy human individuals. Clones were read by immunoSEQ multiplex PCR, and TCRdb kept only the in-frame ones, dropping some. The sample carries 2,500,000 or so clones, 80% to 95% recorded once. Sample: naive CD4+ T cells from PBMCs. Sample subset: CD45RA+ positively selected. The receptors were sampled from a man aged 18 to 30 in good health. Some clones in this sample may be carry-over from other donors' samples.

The rearrangement uses TRBV4-1 and TRBJ2-2; D not resolved. CDR3 size: 14 residues. V lost 1 base and J 5 bases, leaving 8 bases between the germline ends. CDR1 and CDR2 (germline): MGHRA, YSYEKL. The CDR3 DNA reads as TGCGCCAGCAGCCAAGGGATAGGAACCGGGGAGCTGTTTTTT. Translated, it gives CASSQGIGTGELFF.

The genes are TRBV7-6 and TRBJ2-6, with TRBD1 matching over 8 bases. The V segment lost 5 bases and the J segment 2 bases; nucleotides outside the gene matches: 5. This CDR3 spans 16 amino acids. Germline lookup yields CDR1 SGHVS and CDR2 FNYEAQ. The CDR3 DNA is TGTGCCAGCAGCACCGGCAGGGGGCCTGGGGCCAACGTCCTGACTTTC. Translating gives CASSTGRGPGANVLTF.

V and J are TRBV4-3 and TRBJ2-3; TRBD2 might be the D (6 bases). This CDR3 is 18 amino acids long. V lost 1 base and J 0 bases, leaving 17 bases between the germline ends. Germline values: CDR1 LGHNA, CDR2 YSLEER. DNA of the CDR3: TGCGCCAGCAGCCAAGGGGGCCAGACTAGGCATAGCACAGATACGCAGTATTTT. It encodes CASSQGGQTRHSTDTQYF.

The rearrangement uses TRBV28 and TRBJ1-1; D not certain. V lost 5 bases and J lost 4, with 20 bases in between. There are 16 residues in the CDR3. Germline CDR1 MDHEN, CDR2 SYDVKM. The CDR3 nucleotides are TGTGCCAGCAGTCCCGCTTTCCGGGAATTTTCCACTGAAGCTTTCTTT. This encodes CASSPAFREFSTEAFF.

The CDR3 loop reads CASSSSGTSGSPGELFF. CDR3 DNA sequence: TGTGCCAGCAGCTCCTCCGGGACTAGCGGGAGCCCCGGGGAGCTGTTTTTT. The chain recombines TRBV7-9 with TRBJ2-2; 14 bases map to TRBD2. The germline CDR1 and CDR2 sequences are SEHNR and FQNEAQ (reference sequence). The CDR3 spans 17 residues. V was pared by 4 bases and J by 6 bases, with 7 bases of the junction left unmatched.

This rearrangement joins TRBV28 to TRBJ2-7; a weak D match, TRBD1 (5 bases). The germline gives CDR1 MDHEN, CDR2 SYDVKM. This CDR3 comprises 15 residues. Trimming removed 6 bases from V and 4 bases from J, with 19 bases in between. The CDR3 reads CASSPPKGIGYEQYF. In DNA form, the CDR3 reads TGTGCCAGCAGCCCCCCTAAGGGGATAGGGTACGAGCAGTACTTC.

This chain links TRBV28 with TRBJ2-3; a possible D gene is TRBD2 (6 bases). The germline V gene encodes CDR1 MDHEN and CDR2 SYDVKM. This CDR3 contains 15 residues. With 6 bases removed from V and 7 bases from J, the gap between germline ends came to 20 bases. CDR3 loop: CASSPGGAMSYTQYF. For the CDR3, the DNA is TGTGCCAGCAGCCCGGGCGGGGCCATGTCGTATACGCAGTATTTT.

V gene TRBV6-6 combines with J gene TRBJ2-7; 13 bases line up with TRBD2. Trimming at V came to 5 bases and at J to 6 bases, leaving 1 base not matched to a gene. Germline V lookup: CDR1 MNHNY, CDR2 SVGAGI (reference sequence). This CDR3 comprises 13 residues. CDR3 protein: CASSRTSGSEQYF. In DNA, the CDR3 is TGTGCCAGCAGTCGGACTAGCGGGAGCGAGCAGTACTTC.

J is TRBJ1-2 and V is TRBV27, with D maybe TRBD1 (6 bases). Trimming cost V 4 bases and J 4 bases, with 10 bases left between them. Germline V gives CDR1 MNHEY, CDR2 SMNVEV (reference sequence). This CDR3 spans 13 amino acids. CDR3 bases: TGTGCCAGCAGTTATCGGGGGGCCTATGGCTACACCTTC. It codes for CASSYRGAYGYTF.

As regards this clone: The same CDR3 can be traced to other DNA sequences in this sample. The J gene is TRBJ2-3, the V gene TRBV5-1; D possibly corresponds to TRBD1 (5 bases). Germline V CDR1 and CDR2: SGHRS, YFSETQ. The CDR3 is 14 residues long. V was cut by 4 bases and J by 4 bases, with 13 bases left in between. The CDR3 DNA sequence: TGCGCCAGCAGCGACCCCCAAGGGGCAGATACGCAGTATTTT. It encodes CASSDPQGADTQYF.

The CDR3 DNA is TGTGCCAGCAGTTATAACAGGGGATCCTACAATGAGCAGTTCTTC. Its translation: CASSYNRGSYNEQFF. The chain couples TRBV7-6 to TRBJ2-1; 7 bases are shared with TRBD1. The V gene end was trimmed by 6 bases and the J gene end by 1 base; junction bases not matched to a gene: 6. This CDR3 has 15 residues. Germline V lookup: CDR1 SGHVS, CDR2 FNYEAQ.

This chain joins TRBV5-4 and TRBJ2-7; no firm D call. The germline V gene encodes CDR1 SGHNT and CDR2 YYREEE (reference sequence). V dropped 0 bases and J dropped 1 base, with 11 bases sitting between them. CDR3 length: 15 residues. This CDR3 reads CASSLAGQTSYEQYF. The CDR3 nucleotides are TGTGCCAGCAGCTTGGCCGGTCAGACGTCCTACGAGCAGTACTTC. The whole variable domain, filled in from reference TRBV5-4 and TRBJ2-7, reads ETGVTQSPTHLIKTRGQQVTLRCSSQSGHNTVSWYQQALGQGPQFIFQYYREEENGRGNFPPRFSGLQFPNYSSELNVNALELDDSALYLCASSLAGQTSYEQYFGPGTRLTVT.

This clone was seen a few times. The chain employs TRBV4-1 and TRBJ2-2; 7 positions match TRBD1. Per germline, CDR1 MGHRA and CDR2 YSYEKL. Trimming took 6 bases from V and 1 from J; bases not matched to a gene: 5. CDR3 length: 15 amino acids. CDR3 protein: CASRVTGENTGELFF. The CDR3 DNA is TGCGCCAGCAGGGTAACAGGGGAGAACACCGGGGAGCTGTTTTTT.

The J gene is TRBJ1-2, the V gene TRBV23-1, with TRBD1 identical over 7 bases. TRBV23-1 is an open reading frame, and its role is uncertain. The ends lost 6 bases at V and 8 bases at J; junction bases unmatched: 27. CDR3 length: 19 residues. In DNA, the CDR3 is TGCGCCAGCAGGAACGGCCGAGACAGGGCGGTTTCCTCAACGCGCGGCTACACCTTC. It yields the protein CASRNGRDRAVSSTRGYTF.

The V call is TRBV18, the J call TRBJ2-3; D tentatively fits TRBD1 or TRBD2 (5 bases each). The CDR3 runs 20 residues. The germline V gene encodes CDR1 KGHSH and CDR2 LQKENI. V shed 3 bases and J shed 5 bases, with 30 bases lying between them. CDR3 sequence: CASSPQFGANYGDEEDTQYF. CDR3 coding DNA: TGTGCCAGCTCACCGCAATTCGGGGCCAATTACGGAGATGAGGAAGATACGCAGTATTTT.

The V gene is TRBV5-6, the J gene TRBJ1-2; weak D call: TRBD1 (5 bases). Looked up from germline, CDR1 is SGHDT and CDR2 is YYEEEE. This CDR3 has 16 amino acids. V was clipped by 0 bases and J by 3 bases, with 15 bases between them. CDR3 in DNA: TGTGCCAGCAGCTTGGCCGGTCTTGTCAGGGACTATGGCTACACCTTC. Its translation: CASSLAGLVRDYGYTF.

The CDR3 reads CASSVSGSSVEQYF. The CDR3 DNA reads as TGTGCCAGCAGCGTTAGCGGGAGTTCTGTCGAGCAGTACTTC. This sequence joins TRBV9 and TRBJ2-7, with 9 bases identical to TRBD2. Germline CDR1 reads SGDLS; CDR2 reads YYNGEE. CDR3 length: 14 residues. With 2 bases clipped from V and 6 bases from J, the junction kept 6 bases outside the gene matches.

With regard to this clone: This same CDR3 is encoded by further DNA sequences in the sample. V gene TRBV11-3 combines with J gene TRBJ1-1; D gene ambiguous. Trimming took off 3 bases at V and 0 bases at J, with 8 bases between the two ends. Germline V lookup: CDR1 SGHNT, CDR2 YENEEA. This CDR3 has 14 residues. The CDR3 loop is CASSLGRLNTEAFF. CDR3 bases: TGTGCCAGCAGCTTGGGCAGGCTGAACACTGAAGCTTTCTTT.

Only one count was recorded for this clone. The sample carries other DNA sequences with the same CDR3. This rearrangement joins TRBV19 to TRBJ2-5; D is undetermined. From germline, CDR1 is LNHDA and CDR2 SQIVND (reference sequence). Trimming removed 2 bases at V and 2 bases at J, with 6 bases between. This CDR3 comprises 13 residues. CDR3 bases: TGTGCCAGTAGTATACGGCGGCAAGAGACCCAGTACTTC. Protein product: CASSIRRQETQYF.

J is TRBJ2-3 and V is TRBV5-1; TRBD1 aligns across 11 bases. Germline values: CDR1 SGHRS, CDR2 YFSETQ. V dropped 4 bases and J dropped 1; count of bases not matched to a gene: 5. This CDR3 region has 16 residues. Here the CDR3 reads CASSQGTGGGTDTQYF. The CDR3 DNA sequence: TGCGCCAGCAGCCAGGGGACAGGGGGTGGCACAGATACGCAGTATTTT.

The chain couples TRBV5-6 to TRBJ2-3, with 12 bases identical to TRBD2. Germline-derived CDR1 and CDR2 are SGHDT and YYEEEE. CDR3 length equals 16 residues. The V gene end was trimmed by 3 bases and the J gene end by 3 bases; junction bases not matched to a gene: 5. The CDR3 DNA sequence: TGTGCCAGCAGCTCTCGGGGGACTAGCGGGACAGATACGCAGTATTTT. Translated, it gives CASSSRGTSGTDTQYF.